This T cell receptor (beta chain) comes out of a study of OX40 agonist ivuxolimab in advanced cancers. As for the study in general: Eligibility rules accepted prior anti-PD-1, anti-PD-L1 or anti-CTLA-4 therapy, and around 38% had some. Findings and caveats of the study: CD8+ T cells averaged more expanded clones than CD4+.

Autoimmune disease history or systemic immunosuppression barred patients. Drawing of blood for sampling happened at baseline, at cycle 4 day 1, and at cycle 7 day 1. With regard to this clone: Its antigen is not known.

The CDR3 spans 15 residues. Germline CDR1 and CDR2: LGHNT and FRNRAP. V was clipped by 5 bases and J by 6 bases, with 17 bases between them. The table came from immunoSEQ multiplex PCR; TCRdb's copy has only in-frame clones and leaves some out. The data show 50,000 to 70,000 clones, roughly 84% seen once. The genes are TRBV12-5 and TRBJ2-1; D tentatively fits TRBD1 or TRBD2 (6 bases each). Source: CD4+ or CD8+ T cells sorted from blood, taken in a trial of the OX40 agonist ivuxolimab. This TCR came from an adult with an advanced solid tumor such as melanoma, head and neck, liver or kidney cancer. The CDR3 DNA is TGTGCTAGTGGTGAAGGGGGGTTCGGTGCCAATGAGCAGTTCTTC. The encoded protein is CASGEGGFGANEQFF.